The sequence of this TCR beta chain was determined in a study of Ad26.COV2.S vaccination and SARS-CoV-2 variants (dated by TCRdb to about 2021). The study in broad terms: Donors in the vaccine arm were drawn from COV1001, a multicentre, randomized, double-blind, placebo-controlled phase I-IIa trial testing Ad26.COV2.S in healthy adults. Ad26.COV2.S was administered intramuscularly at 5 x 10^10 or 1 x 10^11 viral particles, either as a single shot or as two shots given 56 days apart. Sequencing of the TCRbeta repertoire served to evaluate the specificity and breadth of SARS-CoV-2-reactive T cell receptors following Ad26.COV2.S vaccination. A total of around 32 samples were included in the TCR-sequenced set, comprising 19 Ad26.COV2.S vaccine recipients, 5 placebo recipients and 8 SARS-CoV-2 convalescent individuals. Trial participants were randomized into five groups of five: low-dose or high-dose Ad26.COV2.S given once or twice, or placebo on both occasions. Throughout the experiments and outcome assessment, investigators stayed blinded to trial group allocation. What the research found in general, with its limitations: Non-spike TCR breadth was comparable between vaccine and placebo recipients, consistent with the vaccine containing only spike. Compared with placebo recipients, Ad26.COV2.S recipients showed higher spike-specific TCR breadth (P = 0.0014). After vaccination, spike-specific CD8+ and CD4+ T cell responses were reported to show substantial breadth. According to the authors, total T cell responses may have been underestimated by the TCR breadth and depth analyses. The study was not powered for comparison of responses between vaccine doses or regimens.

The sample's treatment or condition label, decoded: around 19 received Ad26.COV2.S at low or high dose, single or two shots; a few received placebo; per-sample allocation not given. For vaccine and placebo recipients, the sequenced repertoires came from samples collected on day 63 after the first injection. Cohort 1b enrolled 20 to 30 adults aged 18-55 years at a single site in Boston, USA, between 29 July and 7 August 2020. As a vaccine, Ad26.COV2.S was a replication-incompetent adenovirus type 26 vector that expressed a prefusion-stabilized SARS-CoV-2 spike protein derived from the original Wuhan strain. Points on this clone: Its antigen remains unidentified. The input lacks base qualities; no much larger clone sits a single base away.

The immunoSEQ Assay was the method used to sequence TCRbeta CDR3 regions. After extraction, genomic DNA underwent amplification by bias-controlled multiplex PCR, followed by high-throughput sequencing. Regarding the original processing steps: Collapsing and filtering of sequences were performed to quantify the absolute abundance of each unique TCRbeta CDR3 region. T cell fraction was estimated by normalizing TCRbeta template counts to usable DNA, with usable DNA measured through amplification of reference genes found in all nucleated cells. Repertoire TCRs were annotated as SARS-CoV-2-specific when V gene, CDR3 amino acid sequence and J gene were exactly matched to a known reactive TCR set. The reference SARS-CoV-2 TCR set was obtained from MIRA and was filtered for enrichment in COVID-19-positive ImmuneCODE repertoires, whereby public or cross-reactive TCRs were removed. Based on the MIRA antigens, annotated TCRs were further analysed at the level of specific ORF or position within ORF. Depth was the summed frequency of annotated unique rearrangements, while breadth was defined as annotated unique rearrangements over total unique productive rearrangements. Two-sided Wilcoxon rank-sum tests were used to compare TCR breadth between groups. TCRdb obtained this table from immuneACCESS and retained in-frame rearrangements with V and J assigned. These tables miss some clones; where compared with another copy, unresolved V genes account for less than half of the shortfall, and the remainder is unexplained. For V, J and clone size, that table is used; D and trimming come from the DNA. The sample profile shows roughly 700,000 clones; about 89% of them were found once. The biggest ten clones account for roughly 1.5% of the sample.

This material consisted of peripheral blood, taken in a trial of Ad26.COV2.S vaccine versus placebo. The clonotype was recovered from a person aged 18 to 65 who received the Ad26.COV2.S COVID-19 vaccine or a placebo.

The CDR3 region reads CASSLESGGLHNEQFF. The DNA sequence follows: TGTGCCAGCAGCTTAGAGTCCGGGGGGCTTCACAATGAGCAGTTCTTC. This chain joins TRBV11-2 to TRBJ2-1; the D segment could be TRBD2, given 7 matching bases. From a lookup of the germline V gene, CDR1 and CDR2 are SGHAT and FQNNGV. The CDR3 sequence holds 16 residues, the cysteine and phenylalanine included. The sequence is cut down to CDR3 DNA, 48 bases in frame from base 1. V is shortened by 0 bases, J by 5 bases, and the region joining them spans 14 bases.